Listed below are T cell receptor beta chains from one sample, sequenced in a study of blood T cell repertoires in COVID-19. This table comes from immunoSEQ multiplex PCR, and its TCRdb copy is limited to in-frame clones, with some not included. The sample holds approximately 77,000 clones, roughly 80% seen once. The material sequenced was peripheral blood. The receptors were gathered from a woman aged 60-70 years with acute or convalescent COVID-19. The CDR3 runs from the conserved cysteine through the conserved F or W. Fields, in order: CDR3 DNA, CDR3 protein, V gene, J gene, clone size, D gene. A D gene is named only where the DNA matches it firmly. Some rows mark clone size as missing; the rest say once, few, many or name a class of expanded clone.

TGTGCCAGCAGTCCCCGGGGGGGGGCAGATAGCAATCAGCCCCAGCATTTT	CASSPRGGADSNQPQHF	TRBV27	TRBJ1-5	few	-
TGTGCCAGCAGCCATCAGGCCGATGGTGAAGCTTTCTTT	CASSHQADGEAFF	TRBV7-3	TRBJ1-1	-	-
TGCGCCAGCAGGTCTCAGGGGGACTGGAACACTGAAGCTTTCTTT	CASRSQGDWNTEAFF	TRBV5-1	TRBJ1-1	-	TRBD1
TGTGCCACCAGTGAAGTAGGGACTAAGGGCTACAATGAGCAGTTCTTC	CATSEVGTKGYNEQFF	TRBV24-1	TRBJ2-1	-	TRBD2
TGTGCCAGCACCCTAAAGGGACACGATAATTCACCCCTCCACTTT	CASTLKGHDNSPLHF	TRBV11-2	TRBJ1-6	-	-
TGTGCCAGCAGTTTGCGACAGGGGTATCGGGATGAGCAGTTCTTC	CASSLRQGYRDEQFF	TRBV27	TRBJ2-1	-	TRBD1
TGTGCCAGCAGTGGACCGCAGGGAAGTGTTGGGGAGACCCAGTACTTC	CASSGPQGSVGETQYF	TRBV2	TRBJ2-5	-	-
TGCAGCGCCACCGAAGGGGTTCCTGAAGCTTTCTTT	CSATEGVPEAFF	TRBV29-1	TRBJ1-1	medium-sized	-
TGTGCCAGCAGCGAAACGCAGGGGATAGGTGGCTACACCTTC	CASSETQGIGGYTF	TRBV7-2	TRBJ1-2	-	-
TGCAGCGTTGAAGTGCGGGGGGTGGATGGCTACACCTTC	CSVEVRGVDGYTF	TRBV29-1	TRBJ1-2	-	-
TGTGCCAGCAGCCAAGAGTCCAGCGGGGGGAGGTGGAGCACAGATACGCAGTATTTT	CASSQESSGGRWSTDTQYF	TRBV3-1/TRBV3-2	TRBJ2-3	-	TRBD2
TGTGCCATCAGTGAAAGGGGCGATAACTCTGGAAACACCATATATTTT	CAISERGDNSGNTIYF	TRBV10-3	TRBJ1-3	once	-
TGTGCCAGCAGTTCATATGGGGGGATAGGCACTGAAGCTTTCTTT	CASSSYGGIGTEAFF	TRBV27	TRBJ1-1	once	-
TGTGCCAGCAGTATGCAGGGACTGACTAATTCACCCCTCCACTTT	CASSMQGLTNSPLHF	TRBV2	TRBJ1-6	once	-
TGCGCCAGCAGCTTGGACAGTACTAACTATGGCTACACCTTC	CASSLDSTNYGYTF	TRBV5-1	TRBJ1-2	-	-
TGTGCCAGCAGCTTTGGACAGGCAGACACAGATACGCAGTATTTT	CASSFGQADTDTQYF	TRBV7-9	TRBJ2-3	-	TRBD1
TGTGCCAGCAGTCACCCACCCGGGACAGGGGGCGTGTTACAAGAGACCCAGTACTTC	CASSHPPGTGGVLQETQYF	TRBV6-6	TRBJ2-5	-	TRBD1
TGTGCCAGTAGTATGCCGCTCCGGGACAGGGGTAATCAGCCCCAGCATTTT	CASSMPLRDRGNQPQHF	TRBV19	TRBJ1-5	few	TRBD1
TGTGCCTGGATTATCCCCGGGGGATACGAGCAGTACTTC	CAWIIPGGYEQYF	TRBV30	TRBJ2-7	-	-
TGTGCCAGCAGCTTCCTTAATGAGCAGTTCTTC	CASSFLNEQFF	TRBV7-2	TRBJ2-1	-	-
TGTGCCAGCAGCTTAGGAACTACCGGGACAGGAGGCCATACGCAGTATTTT	CASSLGTTGTGGHTQYF	TRBV7-2	TRBJ2-3	-	TRBD1
TGTGCCAGTAGTGTCCTGGACAGTCAAGAGACCCAGTACTTC	CASSVLDSQETQYF	TRBV19	TRBJ2-5	-	-
TGCGCCAGCAGCTTGGAGGGAGGGAACACTGAAGCTTTCTTT	CASSLEGGNTEAFF	TRBV5-1	TRBJ1-1	few	-
TGTGCCAGCAGCCCCGACAGGGGGCGAGGTACTGGAAACACCATATATTTT	CASSPDRGRGTGNTIYF	TRBV5-6	TRBJ1-3	-	TRBD1
TGCGCCAGCGGAATCACTGGGACAGGGGGCGGTGAGACCCAGTACTTC	CASGITGTGGGETQYF	TRBV5-1	TRBJ2-5	-	TRBD1
TGCGCCAGCAGCTTGGTCGCTAACTATGGCTACACCTTC	CASSLVANYGYTF	TRBV5-1	TRBJ1-2	-	-
TGTGCCAGCAGCCCGGACAGGGGGCGGTCAGGGGCCAACGTCCTGACTTTC	CASSPDRGRSGANVLTF	TRBV7-9	TRBJ2-6	-	TRBD1
TGCGCCAGCAGCCAAGGACTAGCGGGGATCTACGAGCAGTACTTC	CASSQGLAGIYEQYF	TRBV4-3	TRBJ2-7	few	TRBD2
TGTGCCAGCAGCTTTGCGGGGAGGGAGAAAACTGAAGCTTTCTTT	CASSFAGREKTEAFF	TRBV12-1	TRBJ1-1	once	-
TGTGCCAGCAGCCCCGGGTCAGGGCAGTCCGGGGAGCTGTTTTTT	CASSPGSGQSGELFF	TRBV14	TRBJ2-2	few	-
TGTGCCAGCAGCTTCACAGCTGACGAAGAGACCCAGTACTTC	CASSFTADEETQYF	TRBV5-4	TRBJ2-5	-	-
TGTGCCACAGCCGGGTCATTTAACACCGGGGAGCTGTTTTTT	CATAGSFNTGELFF	TRBV24-1	TRBJ2-2	once	-
TGTGCCAGCACCATGAGACAGGGGGTGAACACTGAAGCTTTCTTT	CASTMRQGVNTEAFF	TRBV7-9	TRBJ1-1	-	TRBD1
TGTGCCAGCAGTCACGGGACAGAAGATTCACCCCTCCACTTT	CASSHGTEDSPLHF	TRBV6-6	TRBJ1-6	-	TRBD1
TGTGCCAGCAGCTACAGGTTCTACAATGAGCAGTTCTTC	CASSYRFYNEQFF	TRBV11-3	TRBJ2-1	-	-
TGTGCCAGCAGCTTGGTACAGTCCTACGAGCAGTACTTC	CASSLVQSYEQYF	TRBV5-4	TRBJ2-7	-	-
TGTGCCAGCAGCTTAGCAGGCCCAGCAGGACAGGGCTCTGGAAACACCATATATTTT	CASSLAGPAGQGSGNTIYF	TRBV7-2	TRBJ1-3	once	TRBD1
TGTGCCAGCAGCCAAGAACGGGGGGCTAGCGGGGGCCGGGAGACCCAGTACTTC	CASSQERGASGGRETQYF	TRBV3-1/TRBV3-2	TRBJ2-5	-	TRBD2
TGTGCCTGGAGTGTGGACAGTTCCTACACTGAAGCTTTCTTT	CAWSVDSSYTEAFF	TRBV30	TRBJ1-1	-	-
TGCGCCAGCAGCCAAGATCTGGGGACAGGGGGATTTTCAGATGAAGCTTTCTTT	CASSQDLGTGGFSDEAFF	TRBV4-3	TRBJ1-1	-	TRBD1
TGCAGCGTTCACACGGGTCTACAGGGGGCGCGTTATGGCTACACCTTC	CSVHTGLQGARYGYTF	TRBV29-1	TRBJ1-2	-	TRBD1
TGTGCCAGCAGTGACCGGACAGGGAACAATGAGCAGTTCTTC	CASSDRTGNNEQFF	TRBV6-1	TRBJ2-1	-	TRBD1
TGTGCCAGCAGGACGGGACTACGATCTGACACAGATACGCAGTATTTT	CASRTGLRSDTDTQYF	TRBV5-4	TRBJ2-3	-	TRBD2
TGTGCCAGCAGCTTAAAGCTCGAGCAGTTCTTC	CASSLKLEQFF	TRBV11-2	TRBJ2-1	-	-
TGCAGCGTTGTAGGCGGGAACACTGAAGCTTTCTTT	CSVVGGNTEAFF	TRBV29-1	TRBJ1-1	-	-
TGTGCCAGCAGCTTAGGGGTAGCGGGGGGGAAGGAAGAGACCCAGTACTTC	CASSLGVAGGKEETQYF	TRBV7-9	TRBJ2-5	-	TRBD2
TGTGCCAGTAGTGTAGACCGGGAGACCCAGTACTTC	CASSVDRETQYF	TRBV19	TRBJ2-5	once	-
TGTGCCAGCATTCGTCAGGGCATGCCCCAGTACTTC	CASIRQGMPQYF	TRBV6-4	TRBJ2-5	-	-
TGCACCAGCAGCCAAGACCCGGGACAGGGGAGGACAGATACGCAGTATTTT	CTSSQDPGQGRTDTQYF	TRBV1	TRBJ2-3	-	-
TGTGCCAGTAGTATCATGGGCAGGAACACTGAAGCTTTCTTT	CASSIMGRNTEAFF	TRBV19	TRBJ1-1	-	-
TGTGCCAGCAGCTTGGCTCGCGGTCAAGAGACCCAGTACTTC	CASSLARGQETQYF	TRBV5-4	TRBJ2-5	-	-
TGTGCCTGGAGTGTAGTCGGACGGGGGGATCCCTATGGCTACACCTTC	CAWSVVGRGDPYGYTF	TRBV30	TRBJ1-2	-	-
TGTGCCAGCAGCTCGGCTAGCGGGGGGGCCTACGAGCAGTACTTC	CASSSASGGAYEQYF	TRBV6-2/TRBV6-3	TRBJ2-7	-	TRBD2
TGTGCCAGCAGCGCTACAGGGGGTGATGACTATGGCTACACCTTC	CASSATGGDDYGYTF	TRBV5-6	TRBJ1-2	-	TRBD1
TGTGCCTGGAGGGCCTACGGCCAACTAGACAGCCAGGGGGGTAATTCACCCCTCCACTTT	CAWRAYGQLDSQGGNSPLHF	TRBV30	TRBJ1-6	few	TRBD1
TGTGCCAGCAGCTTGGTAGGTAGCTCTGCCAAAAACATTCAGTACTTC	CASSLVGSSAKNIQYF	TRBV5-6	TRBJ2-4	-	-
TGCGCCAGCAGCTTGGCCGGACAGATGAACACTGAAGCTTTCTTT	CASSLAGQMNTEAFF	TRBV5-1	TRBJ1-1	-	-
TGCAGCGTGCTGACAGTTCCCAATCAGCCCCAGCATTTT	CSVLTVPNQPQHF	TRBV29-1	TRBJ1-5	-	-